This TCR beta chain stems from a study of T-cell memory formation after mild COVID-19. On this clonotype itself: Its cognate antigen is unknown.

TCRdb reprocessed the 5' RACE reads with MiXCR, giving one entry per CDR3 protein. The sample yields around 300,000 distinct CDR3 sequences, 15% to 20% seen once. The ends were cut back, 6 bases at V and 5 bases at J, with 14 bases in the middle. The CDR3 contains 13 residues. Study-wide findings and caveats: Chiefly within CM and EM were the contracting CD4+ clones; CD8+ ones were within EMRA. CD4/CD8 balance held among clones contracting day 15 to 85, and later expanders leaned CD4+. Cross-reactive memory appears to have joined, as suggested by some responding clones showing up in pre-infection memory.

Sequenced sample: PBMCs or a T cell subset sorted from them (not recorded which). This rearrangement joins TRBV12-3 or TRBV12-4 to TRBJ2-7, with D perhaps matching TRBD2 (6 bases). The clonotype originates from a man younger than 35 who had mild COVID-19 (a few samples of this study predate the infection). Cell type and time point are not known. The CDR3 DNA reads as TGTGCCAGCAGCCGCGGGACTTGGAACGAGCAGTACTTC. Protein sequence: CASSRGTWNEQYF.